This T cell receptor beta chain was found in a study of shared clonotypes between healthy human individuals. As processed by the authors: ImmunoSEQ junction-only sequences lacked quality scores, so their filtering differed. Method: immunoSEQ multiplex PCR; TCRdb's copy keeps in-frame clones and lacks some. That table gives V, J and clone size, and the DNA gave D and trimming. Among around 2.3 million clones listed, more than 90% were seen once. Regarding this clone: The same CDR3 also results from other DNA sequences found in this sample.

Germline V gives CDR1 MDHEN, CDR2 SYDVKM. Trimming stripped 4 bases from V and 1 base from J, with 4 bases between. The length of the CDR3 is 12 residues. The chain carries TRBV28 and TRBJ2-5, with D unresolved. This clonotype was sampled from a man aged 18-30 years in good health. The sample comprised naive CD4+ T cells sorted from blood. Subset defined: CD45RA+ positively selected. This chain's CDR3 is CASSWFQETQYF. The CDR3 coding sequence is TGTGCCAGCAGTTGGTTCCAAGAGACCCAGTACTTC.